Shown below are 21 T cell receptor beta chains from a single sample sequenced in a study of cytomegalovirus exposure and HLA in healthy donors. The study ran its PCR with 60 Vbeta and 13 Jbeta primers. Here immunoSEQ multiplex PCR was the method, and the copy in TCRdb shows in-frame clones only, minus some. The data contain some 140,000 clones, 65% to 80% of them singletons. Sequenced input: PBMCs. Receptor source: a woman under 30 in good health and CMV-seronegative.

V gene TRBV4-1 combines with J gene TRBJ1-4; D perhaps matches TRBD1 (5 bases). The V end lost 1 base, the J end lost 4 bases, and 16 bases lay between the germline ends. The CDR3 contains 17 residues. Germline CDR1 MGHRA, CDR2 YSYEKL. The CDR3 nucleotides read TGCGCCAGCAGCCAAGCTGGGGGGGGAGGGCTTAATGAAAAACTGTTTTTT. Translated: CASSQAGGGGLNEKLFF.

The chain combines TRBV7-9 with TRBJ1-1; D possibly corresponds to TRBD1 (6 bases). With 4 bases removed from V and 2 bases from J, the gap between germline ends came to 11 bases. CDR3 length equals 14 residues. CDR1 and CDR2 from the germline V gene are SEHNR and FQNEAQ (reference sequence). CDR3 region: CASSSWTANTEAFF. In nucleotides, the CDR3 is TGTGCCAGCAGCTCCTGGACAGCCAACACTGAAGCTTTCTTT.

The chain couples TRBV5-4 to TRBJ2-7; 13 nucleotides line up with TRBD2. This CDR3 is built from 14 residues. The V segment lost 2 bases and the J segment 7 bases; nucleotides outside the gene matches: 3. Germline values: CDR1 SGHNT, CDR2 YYREEE (reference sequence). The CDR3 DNA sequence: TGTGCCAGCAGCTTTGGACTAGCGGGAGCAGAGCAGTACTTC. Translated: CASSFGLAGAEQYF.

V is TRBV7-9 and J is TRBJ1-1; 7 bases map to TRBD1. This CDR3 is 11 amino acids long. With 5 bases clipped from V and 6 bases from J, the junction kept 0 bases outside the gene matches. The germline V gene has CDR1 SEHNR and CDR2 FQNEAQ (reference sequence). The DNA of the CDR3 is TGTGCCAGCAGCCAGGGGGCTGAAGCTTTCTTT. This codes for CASSQGAEAFF.

The rearrangement joins TRBV10-2 to TRBJ2-7; no reliable D call. Per the germline V gene, CDR1 is WSHSY and CDR2 is SAAADI. Between the trimmed V and J ends, which lost 5 bases and 4 bases, there was a span of 12 bases. This CDR3 comprises 13 residues. The CDR3 sequence: CASSFGYPYEQYF. CDR3 DNA sequence: TGCGCCAGCAGTTTCGGGTATCCGTACGAGCAGTACTTC.

The V and J genes are TRBV5-1 and TRBJ2-3, with D perhaps matching TRBD2 (5 bases). Germline V gene sequence: CDR1 SGHRS, CDR2 YFSETQ. The CDR3 is 13 residues long. V was trimmed by 0 bases and J by 5 bases, leaving 7 bases between them. CDR3 nucleotide sequence: TGCGCCAGCAGCTTGGGGGAGAGAGATACGCAGTATTTT. It encodes CASSLGERDTQYF.

The rearrangement links TRBV6-1 to TRBJ2-7; a possible D gene is TRBD2 (6 bases). V gave up 2 bases and J gave up 4 bases, with 15 bases separating them. CDR3 length equals 15 residues. Germline lookup yields CDR1 MNHNS and CDR2 SASEGT. The CDR3 here is CASSELVRDLYEQYF. Written as DNA, the CDR3 is TGTGCCAGCAGTGAATTGGTGCGGGACCTGTACGAGCAGTACTTC.

The V call is TRBV19, the J call TRBJ1-5; 8 nucleotides line up with TRBD1. CDR3 size: 18 residues. V gave up 5 bases and J gave up 6 bases; unmatched junction bases: 18. Germline V gene data show CDR1 as LNHDA and CDR2 as SQIVND (reference sequence). The chain's CDR3 is CASSGPGTGVYVGQPQHF. The CDR3 DNA sequence: TGTGCCAGTAGTGGGCCCGGGACAGGAGTATACGTCGGTCAGCCCCAGCATTTT.

The V call is TRBV19, the J call TRBJ2-1; D may be TRBD1 (6 bases). V was clipped by 4 bases and J by 5 bases, with 12 bases between them. Germline V gene sequence: CDR1 LNHDA, CDR2 SQIVND (reference sequence). The CDR3 has 14 amino acids. CDR3 in amino acids: CASSTLPGDNEQFF. CDR3 nucleotides: TGTGCCAGTAGTACCCTCCCAGGGGACAATGAGCAGTTCTTC.

The rearrangement joins TRBV6-5 to TRBJ2-1, with 14 bases fitting TRBD2. Germline CDR1 MNHEY, CDR2 SVGAGI. The CDR3 has 14 amino acids. Trimming removed 5 bases from V and 7 bases from J; junction bases left unmatched: 1. The DNA for the CDR3 is TGTGCCAGCAGTAGGACTAGCGGGAGGAATGAGCAGTTCTTC. Amino acids: CASSRTSGRNEQFF.

V usage is TRBV7-9 and J usage is TRBJ1-4; D possibly corresponds to TRBD1 (6 bases). CDR3 size: 13 residues. Trimming removed 2 bases from V and 6 bases from J, with 7 bases in between. Per the germline V gene, CDR1 is SEHNR and CDR2 is FQNEAQ (reference sequence). The CDR3: CASSLNRDEKLFF. CDR3 nucleotide sequence: TGTGCCAGCAGCTTAAACAGGGATGAAAAACTGTTTTTT.

The V and J genes are TRBV6-6 and TRBJ2-3, with D maybe TRBD2 (6 bases). With 1 base removed from V and 3 bases from J, the gap between germline ends came to 14 bases. CDR1 is MNHNY, CDR2 SVGAGI, per germline (reference sequence). The CDR3 extends over 16 amino acids. The CDR3 bases are TGTGCCAGCAGTTACTTGGGGGGAGCAGGAACAGATACGCAGTATTTT. This gives the protein CASSYLGGAGTDTQYF.

The chain recombines TRBV10-3 with TRBJ1-1; the D is unclear. In germline, CDR1 is ENHRY, CDR2 SYGVKD. This CDR3 is built from 15 residues. V was shortened by 8 bases and J by 1 base, with 17 bases between the two germline ends. The CDR3 DNA sequence: TGTGCCATCTCTAGGCAAGGCCTCAGGAACACTGAAGCTTTCTTT. Translating gives CAISRQGLRNTEAFF.

V gene TRBV4-1 combines with J gene TRBJ1-1; tentatively, D is TRBD1 (5 bases). Germline V gives CDR1 MGHRA, CDR2 YSYEKL. The CDR3 contains 14 residues. Trimming stripped 4 bases from V and 1 base from J, with 10 bases between. CDR3 DNA sequence: TGCGCCAGCAGCCGCCCCGGGGGGAACACTGAAGCTTTCTTT. Translation: CASSRPGGNTEAFF.

The chain links TRBV6-5 to TRBJ2-1; 11 nucleotides match TRBD2. V shed 1 base, J shed 7 bases, and the junction held 3 bases outside the gene matches. The CDR3 sequence is 15 residues long. The V gene's germline CDR1 is MNHEY and CDR2 SVGAGI. The CDR3 sequence is CASSYLAGGVNEQFF. In nucleotides, the CDR3 is TGTGCCAGCAGTTACTTAGCGGGAGGGGTAAATGAGCAGTTCTTC.

V usage is TRBV5-1 and J usage is TRBJ2-5; weak D call: TRBD2 (5 bases). V was shortened by 0 bases and J by 5 bases, with 11 bases between the two germline ends. The CDR3 has 14 amino acids. The germline V gene has CDR1 SGHRS and CDR2 YFSETQ. In DNA, the CDR3 is TGCGCCAGCAGCTTGGACGGGAATTTCGAGACCCAGTACTTC. Translating gives CASSLDGNFETQYF.

The genes are TRBV10-3 and TRBJ1-5; 8 nucleotides line up with TRBD1. The CDR3 length is 13 residues. With V trimmed by 7 bases and J by 5 bases, 4 bases remained unmatched. CDR1 and CDR2 (germline): ENHRY, SYGVKD. The CDR3 protein is CAITQGADQPQHF. The CDR3 DNA reads TGTGCCATCACTCAGGGGGCGGATCAGCCCCAGCATTTT.

The V and J genes are TRBV18 and TRBJ2-2; no clear D gene. The CDR3 spans 16 residues. From germline, CDR1 is KGHSH and CDR2 LQKENI. Between the trimmed V and J ends, which lost 2 bases and 5 bases, there was a span of 15 bases. CDR3 in DNA: TGTGCCAGCTCACCAGCAGCGTTCTCCTTAACCGGGGAGCTGTTTTTT. Its translation: CASSPAAFSLTGELFF. Together with reference TRBV18 and TRBJ2-2, the CDR3 gives the full variable domain: NAGVMQNPRHLVRRRGQEARLRCSPMKGHSHVYWYRQLPEEGLKFMVYLQKENIIDESGMPKERFSAEFPKEGPSILRIQQVVRGDSAAYFCASSPAAFSLTGELFFGEGSRLTVL.

A note on this clone: This specimen includes other DNA sequences encoding the same CDR3. The rearrangement uses TRBV5-1 and TRBJ1-3; no firm D call. The CDR3 is made up of 14 amino acids. Germline assignment: CDR1 SGHRS and CDR2 YFSETQ. Deletions cut 2 bases from V and 0 bases from J, with 6 bases between. CDR3 protein: CASSLGSSGNTIYF. The CDR3 bases are TGCGCCAGCAGCTTAGGGAGCTCTGGAAACACCATATATTTT.

V is TRBV18 and J is TRBJ2-3; TRBD2 matches at 7 bases. From germline, CDR1 is KGHSH and CDR2 LQKENI. The trim removed 1 base at V and 0 bases at J, leaving 4 bases unmatched. This CDR3 has 16 residues. The CDR3 is CASSPQGTTSTDTQYF. The DNA of the CDR3 is TGTGCCAGCTCACCACAAGGGACTACTAGCACAGATACGCAGTATTTT.

The CDR3 reads CAWSALSYEQYF. CDR3 nucleotides: TGTGCCTGGAGTGCCCTTTCTTACGAGCAGTACTTC. The rearrangement joins TRBV30 to TRBJ2-7; D remains ambiguous. The ends were cut back, 1 base at V and 4 bases at J, with 8 bases in the middle. CDR3 length: 12 residues. Germline CDR1 and CDR2: GTSNPN and SVGIG (reference sequence).